What follows is one T cell receptor beta chain and its context. Its antigen is unknown. With 0 bases removed from V and 4 bases from J, the gap between germline ends came to 13 bases. The CDR3 runs 15 residues. CDR1 and CDR2 (germline): SGHRS, YFSETQ. The sample comes from a study of cytomegalovirus exposure and HLA in healthy donors. The study, taken as a whole, reports: Reportedly, cytomegalovirus status was diagnosed with high sensitivity and specificity. Reported findings show TCR beta sequences accurately forecast HLA-A and HLA-B alleles in most subjects.

This PCR relied on a set of 60 Vbeta primers and 13 Jbeta primers. Measured with immunoSEQ multiplex PCR; TCRdb has only the in-frame clones, and not every one. This table has around 100,000 clones, approximately 78% appearing once. The chain uses TRBV5-1 and TRBJ1-2, with a possible D match to TRBD1 (6 bases). The sequence came from a man between 25 and 39 years old in good health and CMV-seropositive. The sample taken for sequencing was PBMCs. The CDR3 DNA is TGCGCCAGCAGCTTGGCCGGGACATCAAGCTATGGCTACACCTTC. It encodes CASSLAGTSSYGYTF.